This TCR beta chain originates from a study of blood T cells in healthy people across ages. From germline, CDR1 is SGHRS and CDR2 YFSETQ. The V segment lost 4 bases and the J segment 0 bases; nucleotides outside the gene matches: 7. The CDR3 is 15 amino acids. The second PCR ran roughly 7 to 12 cycles with a sample-barcoded 5' primer and J-beta primers. TCRdb reprocessed the 5' RACE reads with MiXCR, giving one entry per CDR3 protein. The table shows about 1,500,000 distinct CDR3 sequences, with 35% to 45% occurring only once. The sample consisted of blood. The V gene is TRBV5-1, the J gene TRBJ2-7; TRBD1 agrees at 7 bases. This receptor was obtained from a woman younger than 30 in good health. This CDR3 reads CASSPLWTGSYEQYF. The CDR3 DNA follows: TGCGCCAGCAGCCCCCTCTGGACAGGCTCCTACGAGCAGTACTTC.